Below are 29 T cell receptor beta chains sequenced from a single sample in a study of blood T cell repertoires in COVID-19. Measured with immunoSEQ multiplex PCR; TCRdb has only the in-frame clones, and not every one. Found here are 200,000 to 250,000 clones, roughly 89% of them singletons; the top ten hold 2.2%. The sample was peripheral blood. These receptors came from a man younger than 45 who had recovered from COVID-19.

This clone was seen only once. The rearrangement joins TRBV6-5 to TRBJ1-5; no reliable D call. CDR1 and CDR2 (germline): MNHEY, SVGAGI. The CDR3 spans 15 residues. Trimming pared 2 bases from V and 2 bases from J, leaving 10 bases between. CDR3 sequence (DNA): TGTGCCAGCAGTTACAGTGCGGTGGGCAATCAGCCCCAGCATTTT. Encoded protein: CASSYSAVGNQPQHF.

The rearrangement links TRBV5-6 to TRBJ1-2; the D is unclear. Germline V CDR1 and CDR2: SGHDT, YYEEEE. V was shortened by 2 bases and J by 5 bases, with 7 bases between the two germline ends. This CDR3 is built from 12 residues. Here the CDR3 DNA reads TGTGCCAGCAGCTTAGGAGCGTATGGCTACACCTTC. It specifies CASSLGAYGYTF.

The V and J genes are TRBV29-1 and TRBJ2-7, with D perhaps matching TRBD2 (5 bases). The germline V gene encodes CDR1 SQVTM and CDR2 ANQGSEA. The CDR3 covers 11 residues. Trimming removed 5 bases at V and 6 bases at J, with 11 bases between. CDR3 sequence: CSVPYGIEQYF. The DNA of the CDR3 is TGCAGCGTTCCGTACGGGATCGAGCAGTACTTC.

V is TRBV7-2 and J is TRBJ1-2; 8 bases align to TRBD1. Germline CDR1 reads SGHTA; CDR2 reads FQGNSA. Losses at the gene ends were 5 bases for V and 4 bases for J; bases not matched to a gene: 6. The CDR3 covers 14 residues. The CDR3 here is CASSPLGQAYGYTF. Here the CDR3 DNA reads TGTGCCAGCAGCCCCCTGGGACAGGCCTATGGCTACACCTTC. Drawing the rest from reference TRBV7-2 and TRBJ1-2, the complete variable domain is GAGVSQSPSNKVTEKGKDVELRCDPISGHTALYWYRQSLGQGLEFLIYFQGNSAPDKSGLPSDRFSAERTGGSVSTLTIQRTQQEDSAVYLCASSPLGQAYGYTFGSGTRLTVV.

J is TRBJ2-1 and V is TRBV10-1, with TRBD1 as a possible D gene (5 bases). The CDR3 runs 13 residues. The V end was cut by 2 bases, the J end by 6 bases, with 8 bases between. From germline, CDR1 is WNHNN and CDR2 SYGVQD (reference sequence). The CDR3 DNA sequence: TGCGCCAGCAGTGAGGGGGCTAGCAATGAGCAGTTCTTC. It yields the protein CASSEGASNEQFF.

This clone is a singleton in its sample. The chain recombines TRBV7-2 with TRBJ2-7; 11 bases align to TRBD2. Germline V gene lookup returns CDR1 SGHTA and CDR2 FQGNSA. The CDR3 contains 17 residues. V lost 0 bases to trimming and J lost 2 bases; unmatched junction nucleotides: 6. Written as DNA, the CDR3 is TGTGCCAGCAGCTTAGCCCTAGCGGGGGGCTTTCCCTACGAGCAGTACTTC. Translated: CASSLALAGGFPYEQYF.

The V call is TRBV6-5, the J call TRBJ2-7; D is perhaps TRBD1 (5 bases). This CDR3 has 14 residues. CDR1 and CDR2 from the germline V gene are MNHEY and SVGAGI. V lost 7 bases, J lost 1 base, and 14 bases lay in between. Here the CDR3 DNA reads TGTGCCAGCACGGGTCCCCAGGGTTCCTACGAGCAGTACTTC. Translated, it gives CASTGPQGSYEQYF.

The V gene is TRBV7-9, the J gene TRBJ1-6; D is possibly TRBD1 (6 bases). V was cut by 5 bases and J by 9 bases, with 17 bases left in between. This CDR3 comprises 15 residues. The germline V gene encodes CDR1 SEHNR and CDR2 FQNEAQ (reference sequence). The CDR3 DNA is TGTGCCAGCAGCCCACAAGGTGCAGGGGCTTCACCCCTCCACTTT. Translation gives CASSPQGAGASPLHF.

The chain has TRBV5-1 and TRBJ1-1; the D gene is possibly TRBD1 (5 bases). The CDR3 contains 16 residues. Deletions cut 3 bases from V and 0 bases from J, with 15 bases between. The germline gives CDR1 SGHRS, CDR2 YFSETQ. The CDR3 region is CASSSESGQLNTEAFF. In DNA form, the CDR3 reads TGCGCCAGCAGCTCGGAATCAGGACAATTGAACACTGAAGCTTTCTTT.

V gene TRBV29-1 combines with J gene TRBJ2-7, with 10 bases identical to TRBD1. The germline gives CDR1 SQVTM, CDR2 ANQGSEA. The CDR3 has 13 residues. The V gene end was trimmed by 4 bases and the J gene end by 5 bases; junction bases not matched to a gene: 5. CDR3: CSVVGTGVNEQYF. Here the CDR3 DNA reads TGCAGCGTTGTGGGGACAGGGGTGAACGAGCAGTACTTC.

This chain links TRBV10-3 with TRBJ2-7; 9 nucleotides agree with TRBD1. The trim removed 6 bases at V and 2 bases at J, leaving 8 bases unmatched. In germline, CDR1 is ENHRY, CDR2 SYGVKD. The CDR3 runs to 15 residues. The CDR3 protein is CAIRSGTGSPYEQYF. The DNA for the CDR3 is TGTGCCATCAGATCCGGGACAGGGTCTCCCTACGAGCAGTACTTC.

The chain links TRBV7-8 to TRBJ1-3; 7 bases are shared with TRBD1. CDR1 SGHVS and CDR2 FQNEAQ come from the germline V gene. The CDR3 is 16 residues long. With 1 base clipped from V and 1 base from J, the junction kept 4 bases outside the gene matches. The CDR3 here is CASSLGTGFSGNTIYF. The CDR3 region has the DNA TGTGCCAGCAGCTTAGGGACAGGCTTTTCTGGAAACACCATATATTTT.

The chain links TRBV25-1 to TRBJ2-7; 7 bases map to TRBD1. The CDR3 sequence is 14 residues long. With V trimmed by 8 bases and J by 1 base, 8 bases remained unmatched. CDR1 is MGHDK, CDR2 SYGVNS, per germline. Here the CDR3 reads CASFSDRNSYEQYF. The DNA for the CDR3 is TGTGCCAGCTTTTCGGACAGGAATTCCTACGAGCAGTACTTC.

The CDR3 reads CASSPGTGLTGELFF. The CDR3 region has the DNA TGTGCCAGCAGCCCCGGGACAGGGTTAACCGGGGAGCTGTTTTTT. This sequence joins TRBV11-3 and TRBJ2-2; 9 bases map to TRBD1. CDR1 is SGHNT and CDR2 is YENEEA in the germline V gene. Unmatched junction bases numbered 6, after V lost 5 bases and J lost 5 bases. The CDR3 loop spans 15 amino acids.

The J gene is TRBJ1-2, the V gene TRBV25-1; D is undetermined. Germline-derived CDR1 and CDR2 are MGHDK and SYGVNS. Trimming took 0 bases from V and 6 from J, leaving 14 bases between them. The CDR3 is made up of 15 amino acids. The CDR3: CASSEYTRRGDGYTF. In nucleotides, the CDR3 is TGTGCCAGCAGTGAATATACCCGCCGGGGAGATGGCTACACCTTC.

This chain uses TRBV4-2 with TRBJ1-2; D is ambiguous. In germline, CDR1 is LGHNA, CDR2 YNFKEQ. V lost 2 bases to trimming and J lost 8 bases, with 15 bases between them. The CDR3 extends over 14 amino acids. CDR3 in amino acids: CASSQLQLGEGYTF. DNA for the CDR3: TGTGCCAGCAGCCAACTACAGCTGGGCGAAGGCTACACCTTC.

Only one count was recorded for this clone. The rearrangement joins TRBV10-3 to TRBJ1-1; TRBD1 aligns across 9 bases. The junction had 11 bases not matched to a gene; V was cut back by 3 bases and J by 6 bases. This CDR3 region has 16 residues. Germline assignment: CDR1 ENHRY and CDR2 SYGVKD. The DNA for the CDR3 is TGTGCCATCAGTGAAGGCCCGACAGGGGGAGGCCCTGAAGCTTTCTTT. Amino acid sequence: CAISEGPTGGGPEAFF.

J is TRBJ1-1 and V is TRBV7-9; no reliable D call. In germline, CDR1 is SEHNR, CDR2 FQNEAQ (reference sequence). The CDR3 spans 14 residues. Trimming stripped 5 bases from V and 1 base from J, with 11 bases between. The CDR3 protein is CASSVTAENTEAFF. DNA of the CDR3: TGTGCCAGCAGCGTAACAGCCGAGAACACTGAAGCTTTCTTT.

Written as DNA, the CDR3 is TGTGCCAGTAGTATAGCTCCGTTTGCCGGGGAGCTGTTTTTT. It is translated as CASSIAPFAGELFF. V is TRBV19 and J is TRBJ2-2; D remains ambiguous. The V gene's germline CDR1 is LNHDA and CDR2 SQIVND (reference sequence). The CDR3 consists of 14 residues. Trimming removed 1 base at V and 6 bases at J, with 9 bases between.

Regarding this clone: Other DNA sequences in this sample translate to the same CDR3. V is TRBV10-1 and J is TRBJ2-1; 7 bases fit TRBD2. This CDR3 spans 14 amino acids. Germline V gene sequence: CDR1 WNHNN, CDR2 SYGVQD (reference sequence). Trimming took 3 bases from V and 2 from J; bases not matched to a gene: 1. CDR3 sequence: CASSDGGTYNEQFF. CDR3 in DNA: TGCGCCAGCAGTGACGGGGGGACCTACAATGAGCAGTTCTTC.

The chain joins TRBV5-1 to TRBJ2-2, with 9 bases that match TRBD2. The CDR3 length is 17 residues. With V trimmed by 0 bases and J by 6 bases, 9 bases remained unmatched. Per the germline V gene, CDR1 is SGHRS and CDR2 is YFSETQ. The CDR3 nucleotides read TGCGCCAGCAGCTTGGGGCTAGCGGGGCAGGGCGCCGGGGAGCTGTTTTTT. This sequence encodes CASSLGLAGQGAGELFF.

This clone was counted only a few times. The rearrangement uses TRBV6-2 or TRBV6-3 and TRBJ2-5; D remains ambiguous. The V and J ends lost 2 bases and 1 base respectively, with 8 bases between them. Per the germline V gene, CDR1 is MNHEY and CDR2 is SVGEGT. This CDR3 is 14 amino acids long. The CDR3 reads CASSYPFPQETQYF. CDR3 sequence (DNA): TGTGCCAGCAGTTACCCTTTCCCCCAAGAGACCCAGTACTTC.

V usage is TRBV9 and J usage is TRBJ1-1; D perhaps matches TRBD1 (5 bases). CDR1 and CDR2 from the germline V gene are SGDLS and YYNGEE. The CDR3 spans 17 residues. V was pared by 4 bases and J by 2 bases, with 21 bases between. Written as DNA, the CDR3 is TGTGCCAGCAGCTTCAGTGGGGGGTACTCCTCTAACACTGAAGCTTTCTTT. It encodes CASSFSGGYSSNTEAFF.

This chain uses TRBV5-5 with TRBJ2-5; D is perhaps TRBD2 (6 bases). There are 16 residues in the CDR3. Germline CDR1 is SGHKS and CDR2 is YYEKEE (reference sequence). The V end lost 0 bases, the J end lost 2 bases, and 14 bases lay between the germline ends. The CDR3 bases are TGTGCCAGCAGCTTGGGGCTTGGCGGGGCACAAGAGACCCAGTACTTC. Protein: CASSLGLGGAQETQYF.

The V gene is TRBV4-1, the J gene TRBJ1-6, with a possible D match to TRBD1 (5 bases). With 3 bases removed from V and 9 bases from J, the gap between germline ends came to 12 bases. The CDR3 contains 14 residues. Germline V gives CDR1 MGHRA, CDR2 YSYEKL. In DNA form, the CDR3 reads TGCGCCAGCAGCCAGAAAGGGGTCGGTTCACCCCTCCACTTT. Amino acid sequence: CASSQKGVGSPLHF.

The chain has TRBV27 and TRBJ1-2; 9 positions match TRBD1. CDR1 and CDR2 (germline): MNHEY, SMNVEV (reference sequence). V gave up 9 bases and J gave up 0 bases; unmatched junction bases: 14. This CDR3 comprises 17 residues. The DNA of the CDR3 is TGTGCCAGTTCCCTACTTACTGGGACAGGGCCTAACTATGGCTACACCTTC. Translating it yields CASSLLTGTGPNYGYTF.

The rearrangement uses TRBV27 and TRBJ1-5; the D is unclear. This CDR3 has 15 residues. V shed 2 bases and J shed 1 base, with 9 bases lying between them. Germline-derived CDR1 and CDR2 are MNHEY and SMNVEV (reference sequence). CDR3 amino acids: CASSLQVSSNQPQHF. CDR3 nucleotides: TGTGCCAGCAGTTTACAGGTTTCGAGCAATCAGCCCCAGCATTTT.

The chain recombines TRBV6-1 with TRBJ1-5; TRBD1 might be the D (5 bases). The ends were cut back, 5 bases at V and 3 bases at J, with 8 bases in the middle. CDR3 length: 13 residues. The germline gives CDR1 MNHNS, CDR2 SASEGT. CDR3 region: CASSSTVNQPQHF. CDR3 DNA: TGTGCCAGCAGTTCGACAGTCAATCAGCCCCAGCATTTT.

The V call is TRBV19, the J call TRBJ2-5; TRBD1 matches at 10 bases. Looked up from germline, CDR1 is LNHDA and CDR2 is SQIVND (reference sequence). Losses at the gene ends were 1 base for V and 5 bases for J; bases not matched to a gene: 7. This CDR3 is 16 amino acids long. The CDR3 spells CASSIGGTGVRETQYF. For the CDR3, the DNA is TGTGCCAGTAGTATAGGAGGGACAGGGGTTCGGGAGACCCAGTACTTC.